The 7 T cell receptor beta chains given below trace back to one sample, sequenced in a study of blood T cells in healthy people across ages (dated by TCRdb to between 2014 and 2016). Library method: 5' RACE. Instrument used: Illumina HiSeq 2500. The second PCR ran for about 6 to 11 cycles and used a J-beta primer mix along with a sample-barcoded 5' primer. The public reads were reanalyzed by TCRdb: fastp trimming at Q25, MiXCR alignment, in-frame beta chains only. Duplicate CDR3 protein sequences are folded into a single record with the most common DNA and genes. In all, the sample holds about 290,000 distinct CDR3 sequences, and 25% to 30% of those were seen once. Over 25% of the sample lies in the top ten. The sequencing sample was made of blood. The receptor set was obtained from a woman in her 70s in good health.

This clonotype was found many times. The chain links TRBV29-1 to TRBJ1-2; 9 bases agree with TRBD1. V trimming: 7 bases; J trimming: 7 bases; junction bases outside the gene matches: 7. The CDR3 contains 12 residues. CDR1 is SQVTM and CDR2 is ANQGSEA in the germline V gene. The chain's CDR3 is CSGGTGFFGYTF. CDR3 nucleotides: TGCAGCGGGGGGACAGGGTTTTTTGGCTACACCTTC.

The V and J genes are TRBV20-1 and TRBJ2-1; the D is unclear. Judging by the DNA end, TRBJ2-5 fits better; the J call may be wrong. CDR1 is DFQATT, CDR2 SNEGSKA, per germline (reference sequence). The CDR3 loop spans 13 amino acids. CDR3 DNA sequence: TGCAGTGCTAGAGTAGTAGGCATAGAGACCCAGTACTTC. Translated, it gives CSARVVGIETQYF.

The rearrangement joins TRBV10-3 to TRBJ1-1, with TRBD1 matching 10 bases. CDR1 is ENHRY and CDR2 is SYGVKD in the germline V gene. The length of the CDR3 is 12 residues. Unmatched junction bases numbered 4, after V lost 11 bases and J lost 4 bases. The CDR3 coding sequence is TGTGCCGTTCGACAGGGGGCCACTGAAGCTTTCTTT. Its translation: CAVRQGATEAFF.

The J gene is TRBJ1-2, the V gene TRBV29-1; TRBD1 might be the D (5 bases). CDR3 length: 12 residues. Germline V CDR1 and CDR2: SQVTM, ANQGSEA. V was cut by 4 bases and J by 2 bases, with 8 bases left in between. CDR3 in DNA: TGCAGCGTTGGAGGGGTAAACTATGGCTACACCTTC. Translation: CSVGGVNYGYTF.

Only a few counts were recorded for this clonotype. At one end, the junction sequence differs from germline, possibly due to a read error. The V call is TRBV7-2, the J call TRBJ2-5; D remains unclear. This CDR3 is 12 amino acids long. CDR1 SGHTA and CDR2 FQGNSA come from the germline V gene. CDR3 in DNA: TGTGCCAGCAGCTTAACCCTTACAGCAATTAACTTC. Translation gives CASSLTLTAINF. The full variable domain, completed using reference TRBV7-2 and TRBJ2-5, is GAGVSQSPSNKVTEKGKDVELRCDPISGHTALYWYRQSLGQGLEFLIYFQGNSAPDKSGLPSDRFSAERTGGSVSTLTIQRTQQEDSAVYLCASSLTLTAINFGPGTRLLVL.

In its sample, this clonotype was seen a few times. The V and J genes are TRBV10-3 and TRBJ2-2; unclear D gene. Per the germline V gene, CDR1 is ENHRY and CDR2 is SYGVKD. V dropped 6 bases and J dropped 6 bases, with 17 bases sitting between them. The CDR3 sequence is 15 residues long. DNA for the CDR3: TGTGCCATCAGCGGTGGGCATGGGGAATCCGGGGAGCTGTTTTTT. This translates into CAISGGHGESGELFF.

The rearrangement uses TRBV20-1 and TRBJ1-3; D ambiguous. The ends were cut back, 6 bases at V and 7 bases at J, with 13 bases in the middle. The CDR3 contains 12 residues. Germline CDR1 is DFQATT and CDR2 is SNEGSKA (reference sequence). CDR3 protein: CSARHDGNTIYF. DNA of the CDR3: TGCAGTGCCCGCCACGATGGGAACACCATATATTTT.